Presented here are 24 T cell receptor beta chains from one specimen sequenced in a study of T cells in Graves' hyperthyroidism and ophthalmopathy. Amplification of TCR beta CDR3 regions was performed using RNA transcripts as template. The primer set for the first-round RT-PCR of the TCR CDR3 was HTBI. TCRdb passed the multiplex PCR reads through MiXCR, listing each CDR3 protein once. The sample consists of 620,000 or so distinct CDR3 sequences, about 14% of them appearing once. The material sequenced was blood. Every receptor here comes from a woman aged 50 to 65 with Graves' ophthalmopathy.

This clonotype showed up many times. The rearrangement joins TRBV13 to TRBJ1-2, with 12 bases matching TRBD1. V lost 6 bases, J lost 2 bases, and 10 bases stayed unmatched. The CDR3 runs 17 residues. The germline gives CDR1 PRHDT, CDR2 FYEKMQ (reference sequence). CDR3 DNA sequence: TGTGCCAGCAGACTCTGGGGACAGGGGGCAAAAAACTATGGCTACACCTTC. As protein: CASRLWGQGAKNYGYTF.

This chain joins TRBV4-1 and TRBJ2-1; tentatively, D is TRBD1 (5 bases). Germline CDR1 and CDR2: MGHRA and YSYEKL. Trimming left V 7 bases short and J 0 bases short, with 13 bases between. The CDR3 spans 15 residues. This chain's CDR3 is CASTKGADSYNEQFF. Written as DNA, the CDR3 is TGCGCCAGCACCAAAGGGGCCGACTCCTACAATGAGCAGTTCTTC.

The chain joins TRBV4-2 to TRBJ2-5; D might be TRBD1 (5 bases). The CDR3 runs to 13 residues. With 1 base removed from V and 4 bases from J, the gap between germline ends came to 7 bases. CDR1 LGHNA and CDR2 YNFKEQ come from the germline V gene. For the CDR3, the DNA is TGTGCCAGCAGCCAAGTTCAGGGAGAGACCCAGTACTTC. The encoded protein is CASSQVQGETQYF.

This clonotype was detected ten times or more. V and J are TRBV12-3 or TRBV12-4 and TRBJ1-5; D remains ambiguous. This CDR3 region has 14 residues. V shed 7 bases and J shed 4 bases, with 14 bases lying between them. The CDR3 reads CASTHGRPNQPQHF. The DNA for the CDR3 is TGTGCCAGCACCCACGGCAGGCCGAATCAGCCCCAGCATTTT.

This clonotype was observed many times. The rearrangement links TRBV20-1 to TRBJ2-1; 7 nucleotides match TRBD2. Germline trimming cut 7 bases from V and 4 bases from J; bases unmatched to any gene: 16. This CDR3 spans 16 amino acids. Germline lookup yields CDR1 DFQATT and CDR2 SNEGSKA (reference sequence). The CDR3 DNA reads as TGCAGTGTCAGGCGAAGGGCAGCGGGGCAATACAATGAGCAGTTCTTC. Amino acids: CSVRRRAAGQYNEQFF.

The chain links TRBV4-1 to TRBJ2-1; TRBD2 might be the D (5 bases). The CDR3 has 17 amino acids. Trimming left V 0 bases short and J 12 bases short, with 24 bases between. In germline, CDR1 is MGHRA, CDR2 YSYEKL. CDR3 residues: CASSQDRGGSLVVGQFF. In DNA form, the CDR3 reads TGCGCCAGCAGCCAAGATCGGGGTGGGTCGCTGGTGGTTGGGCAGTTCTTC.

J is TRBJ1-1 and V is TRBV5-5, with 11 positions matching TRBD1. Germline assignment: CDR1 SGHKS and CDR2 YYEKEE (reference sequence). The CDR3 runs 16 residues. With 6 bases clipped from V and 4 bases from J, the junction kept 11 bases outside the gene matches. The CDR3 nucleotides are TGTGCCAGCACCCCGGGACAGGGGGGTGGTGGCACTGAAGCTTTCTTT. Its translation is CASTPGQGGGGTEAFF.

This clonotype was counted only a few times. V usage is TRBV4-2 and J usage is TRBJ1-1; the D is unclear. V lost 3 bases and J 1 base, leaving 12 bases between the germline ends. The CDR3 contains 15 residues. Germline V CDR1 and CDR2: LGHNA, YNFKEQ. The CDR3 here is CASSQVPEGNTEAFF. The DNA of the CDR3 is TGTGCCAGCAGCCAGGTTCCAGAGGGGAACACTGAAGCTTTCTTT.

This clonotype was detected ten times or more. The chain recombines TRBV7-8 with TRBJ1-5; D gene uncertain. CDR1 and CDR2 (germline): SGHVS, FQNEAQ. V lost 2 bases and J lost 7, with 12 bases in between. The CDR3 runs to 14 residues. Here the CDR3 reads CASSLWPGNQPQHF. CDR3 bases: TGTGCCAGCAGCTTATGGCCGGGGAACCAGCCCCAGCATTTT.

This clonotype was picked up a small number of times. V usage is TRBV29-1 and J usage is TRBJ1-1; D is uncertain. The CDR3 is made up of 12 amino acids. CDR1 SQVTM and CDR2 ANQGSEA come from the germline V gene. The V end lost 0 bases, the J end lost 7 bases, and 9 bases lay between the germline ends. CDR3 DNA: TGCAGCGTTGAAGAGACGGCCAGTGAAGCTTTCTTT. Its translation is CSVEETASEAFF.

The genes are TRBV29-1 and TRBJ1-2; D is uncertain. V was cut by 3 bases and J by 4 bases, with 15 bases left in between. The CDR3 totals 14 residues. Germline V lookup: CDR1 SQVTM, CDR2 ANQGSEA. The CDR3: CSVDGSRSPYGYTF. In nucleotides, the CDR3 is TGCAGCGTTGATGGCAGTAGGTCTCCCTATGGCTACACCTTC.

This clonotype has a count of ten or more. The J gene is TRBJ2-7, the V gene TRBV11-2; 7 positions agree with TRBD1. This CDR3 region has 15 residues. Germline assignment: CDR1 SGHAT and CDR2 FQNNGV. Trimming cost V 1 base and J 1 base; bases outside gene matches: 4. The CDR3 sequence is CASSLVTGASYEQYF. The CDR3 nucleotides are TGTGCCAGCAGCTTAGTAACAGGGGCATCCTACGAGCAGTACTTC.

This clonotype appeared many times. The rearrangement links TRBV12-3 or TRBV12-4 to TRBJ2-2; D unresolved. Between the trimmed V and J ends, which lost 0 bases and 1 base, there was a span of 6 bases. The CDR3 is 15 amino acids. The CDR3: CASSLAPENTGELFF. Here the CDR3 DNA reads TGTGCCAGCAGTTTAGCGCCAGAGAACACCGGGGAGCTGTTTTTT.

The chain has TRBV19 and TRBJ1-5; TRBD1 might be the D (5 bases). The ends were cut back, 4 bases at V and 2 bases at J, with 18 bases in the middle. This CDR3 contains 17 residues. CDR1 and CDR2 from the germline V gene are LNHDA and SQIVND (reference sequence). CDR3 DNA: TGTGCCAGTAGTAGGGGGTCGCAGGGTAGCGGCAATCAGCCCCAGCATTTT. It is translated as CASSRGSQGSGNQPQHF.

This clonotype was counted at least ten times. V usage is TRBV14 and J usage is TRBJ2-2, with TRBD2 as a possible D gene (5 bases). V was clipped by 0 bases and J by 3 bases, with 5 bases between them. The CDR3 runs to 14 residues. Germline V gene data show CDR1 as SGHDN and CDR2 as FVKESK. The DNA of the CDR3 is TGTGCCAGCAGCCAAGAAGCGGACACCGGGGAGCTGTTTTTT. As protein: CASSQEADTGELFF.

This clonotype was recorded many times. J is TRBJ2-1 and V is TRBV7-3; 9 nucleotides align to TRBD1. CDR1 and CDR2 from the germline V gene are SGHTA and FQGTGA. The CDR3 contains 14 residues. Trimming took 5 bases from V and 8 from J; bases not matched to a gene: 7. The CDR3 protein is CASSTGTGLDEQFF. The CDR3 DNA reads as TGTGCCAGCAGCACCGGGACAGGGTTGGATGAGCAGTTCTTC.

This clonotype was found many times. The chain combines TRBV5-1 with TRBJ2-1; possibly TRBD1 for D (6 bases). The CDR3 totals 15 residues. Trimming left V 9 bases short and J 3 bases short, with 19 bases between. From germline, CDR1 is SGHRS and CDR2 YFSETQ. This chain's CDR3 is CATGDGTSSYNEQFF. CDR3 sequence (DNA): TGCGCCACCGGGGACGGGACATCAAGCTACAATGAGCAGTTCTTC.

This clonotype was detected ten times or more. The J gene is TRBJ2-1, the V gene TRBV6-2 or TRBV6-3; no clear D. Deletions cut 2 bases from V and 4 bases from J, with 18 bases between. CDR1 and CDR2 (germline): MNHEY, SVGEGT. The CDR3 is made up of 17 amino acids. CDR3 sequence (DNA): TGTGCCAGCAGTTACCCATCGAATGTCCGCGGATACAATGAGCAGTTCTTC. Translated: CASSYPSNVRGYNEQFF.

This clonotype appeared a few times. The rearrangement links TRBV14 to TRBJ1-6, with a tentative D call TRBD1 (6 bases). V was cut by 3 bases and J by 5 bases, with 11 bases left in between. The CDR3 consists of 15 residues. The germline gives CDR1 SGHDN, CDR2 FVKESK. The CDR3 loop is CASSQSRGNNSPLHF. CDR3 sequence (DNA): TGTGCCAGCAGCCAGTCCAGGGGAAATAATTCACCCCTCCACTTT.

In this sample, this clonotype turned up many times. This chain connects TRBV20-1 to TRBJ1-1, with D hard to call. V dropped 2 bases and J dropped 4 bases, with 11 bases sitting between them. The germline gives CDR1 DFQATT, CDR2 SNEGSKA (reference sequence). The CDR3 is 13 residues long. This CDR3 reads CSARWPPATEAFF. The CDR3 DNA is TGCAGTGCTAGATGGCCGCCCGCCACTGAAGCTTTCTTT.

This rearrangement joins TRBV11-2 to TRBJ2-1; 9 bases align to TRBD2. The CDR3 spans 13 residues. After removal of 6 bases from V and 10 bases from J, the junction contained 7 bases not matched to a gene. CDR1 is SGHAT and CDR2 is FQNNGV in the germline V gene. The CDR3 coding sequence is TGTGCCAGCAGGATAGCGGGAGCGGGGGAGCAGTTCTTC. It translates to CASRIAGAGEQFF.

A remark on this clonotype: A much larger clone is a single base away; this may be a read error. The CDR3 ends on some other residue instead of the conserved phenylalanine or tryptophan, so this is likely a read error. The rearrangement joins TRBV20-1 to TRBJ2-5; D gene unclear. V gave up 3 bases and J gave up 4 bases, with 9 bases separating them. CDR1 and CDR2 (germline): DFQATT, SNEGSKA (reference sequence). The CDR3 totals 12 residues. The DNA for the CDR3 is TGCAGTGCTAGTCTAGTGGGAGAGACCCAGTACTCC. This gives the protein CSASLVGETQYS.

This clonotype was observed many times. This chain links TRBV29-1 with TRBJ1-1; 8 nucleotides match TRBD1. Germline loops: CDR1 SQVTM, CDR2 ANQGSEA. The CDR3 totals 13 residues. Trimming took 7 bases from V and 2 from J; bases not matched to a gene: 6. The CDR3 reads CSGRGQDNTEAFF. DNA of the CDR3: TGCAGCGGACGGGGACAGGACAACACTGAAGCTTTCTTT.

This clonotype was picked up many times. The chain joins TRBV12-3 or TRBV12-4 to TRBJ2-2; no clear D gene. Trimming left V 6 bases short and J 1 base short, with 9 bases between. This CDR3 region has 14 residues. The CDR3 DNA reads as TGTGCCAGCAGCCGCAGGCGGAACACCGGGGAGCTGTTTTTT. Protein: CASSRRRNTGELFF.